One sample yielded the 16 T cell receptor beta chains listed below, sequenced in a study of T cells in Graves' hyperthyroidism and ophthalmopathy (dated by TCRdb to between 2018 and 2021). The library relied on multiplex PCR. Sequenced on an Illumina HiSeq 2000. TCR beta CDR3 regions were amplified from RNA transcripts. A first-round RT-PCR of the TCR CDR3 used the HTBI primer set with the Qiagen OneStep RT-PCR kit. TCRdb applied fastp at Q25 and MiXCR to the public reads, then kept only in-frame beta chains. Each CDR3 protein gets just one entry, which takes the most common genes and DNA from the rows behind it. The sample table lists hundreds of thousands of distinct CDR3 sequences, roughly 25% of them with a count of one. The ten top clones hold roughly 10% of the sample. The sample taken for sequencing was blood. The receptors come from a woman between 25 and 40 years old with Graves' ophthalmopathy.

This clonotype appeared many times. The V gene is TRBV7-9, the J gene TRBJ1-1; TRBD1 matches at 8 bases. The CDR3 covers 16 residues. Germline V gene data show CDR1 as SEHNR and CDR2 as FQNEAQ (reference sequence). The V gene end was trimmed by 2 bases and the J gene end by 4 bases; junction bases not matched to a gene: 9. The CDR3 DNA follows: TGTGCCAGCAGCTTACTGGCAGGGGGCGGTAGCACTGAAGCTTTCTTT. Translation: CASSLLAGGGSTEAFF.

The V and J genes are TRBV12-5 and TRBJ2-5; D not resolved. V shed 6 bases and J shed 5 bases, with 7 bases lying between them. The CDR3 has 11 amino acids. CDR1 and CDR2 (germline): LGHNT, FRNRAP. The CDR3 DNA follows: TGTGCTAGTGGCCTCAGGGAGACCCAGTACTTC. Translated: CASGLRETQYF. Filled out from reference TRBV12-5 and TRBJ2-5, the complete variable domain reads DARVTQTPRHKVTEMGQEVTMRCQPILGHNTVFWYRQTMMQGLELLAYFRNRAPLDDSGMPKDRFSAEMPDATLATLKIQPSEPRDSAVYFCASGLRETQYFGPGTRLLVL.

This clonotype was detected many times. The chain links TRBV19 to TRBJ1-5, with D unresolved. Trimming took 2 bases from V and 0 from J, leaving 5 bases between them. This CDR3 has 14 residues. Germline CDR1 is LNHDA and CDR2 is SQIVND (reference sequence). CDR3 region: CASSILSSNQPQHF. Here the CDR3 DNA reads TGTGCCAGTAGTATACTTAGTAGCAATCAGCCCCAGCATTTT.

This clonotype appeared many times. V is TRBV7-9 and J is TRBJ1-2; TRBD1 aligns across 7 bases. J was trimmed by 2 bases and V by 3 bases; bases with no gene match: 6. The CDR3 has 15 residues. CDR1 SEHNR and CDR2 FQNEAQ come from the germline V gene (reference sequence). The CDR3: CASSFTGALNYGYTF. CDR3 DNA sequence: TGTGCCAGCAGCTTTACAGGGGCACTGAACTATGGCTACACCTTC. Full variable domain (missing parts from reference TRBV7-9 and TRBJ1-2): DTGVSQNPRHKITKRGQNVTFRCDPISEHNRLYWYRQTLGQGPEFLTYFQNEAQLEKSRLLSDRFSAERPKGSFSTLEIQRTEQGDSAMYLCASSFTGALNYGYTFGSGTRLTVV.

Ten or more counts support this clonotype. As DNA, the CDR3 is TGTGCCAGCAGACCCTCCCGGACAGGGTGGGAGACCCAGTACTTC. It translates to CASRPSRTGWETQYF. The rearrangement joins TRBV3-1 to TRBJ2-5; 8 bases agree with TRBD1. There are 15 residues in the CDR3. Germline V CDR1 and CDR2: LGHDT, YNNKEL (reference sequence). V trimming: 6 bases; J trimming: 5 bases; junction bases outside the gene matches: 11.

The table lists this clonotype with many counts. The J gene is TRBJ2-5, the V gene TRBV29-1; D remains unclear. Trimming left V 2 bases short and J 1 base short, with 5 bases between. From germline, CDR1 is SQVTM and CDR2 ANQGSEA. The CDR3 contains 12 residues. The CDR3: CSVEQFQETQYF. The CDR3 bases are TGCAGCGTTGAACAGTTCCAAGAGACCCAGTACTTC.

This clonotype was observed at least ten times. The V and J genes are TRBV5-1 and TRBJ1-3, with D perhaps TRBD1 (6 bases). Trimming removed 5 bases from V and 0 bases from J, with 18 bases in between. CDR1 and CDR2 from the germline V gene are SGHRS and YFSETQ. The CDR3 sequence is 17 residues long. CDR3 loop: CASRFNPGTSSGNTIYF. CDR3 sequence (DNA): TGCGCCAGCAGATTCAACCCAGGGACAAGCTCTGGAAACACCATATATTTT.

Ten or more counts support this clonotype. The CDR3 bases are TGTGCCAGCAGTTTAGAGGGGGCTGGGGAGACCCAGTACTTC. Translation gives CASSLEGAGETQYF. The chain couples TRBV27 to TRBJ2-5, with 7 bases aligning to TRBD1. Germline-derived CDR1 and CDR2 are MNHEY and SMNVEV (reference sequence). This CDR3 region has 14 residues. Trimming took 2 bases from V and 5 from J; bases not matched to a gene: 5.

This rearrangement joins TRBV19 to TRBJ1-5; 10 bases fit TRBD1. CDR1 LNHDA and CDR2 SQIVND come from the germline V gene (reference sequence). The CDR3 length is 15 residues. Losses at the gene ends were 5 bases for V and 6 bases for J; bases not matched to a gene: 7. The CDR3 spells CASSPGTGETQPQHF. CDR3 sequence (DNA): TGTGCCAGTAGTCCCGGGACAGGGGAGACTCAGCCCCAGCATTTT.

Ten or more counts support this clonotype. The chain has TRBV11-1 and TRBJ1-2; TRBD1 might be the D (5 bases). CDR3 length: 16 amino acids. Germline V gives CDR1 SGHAT, CDR2 FQDESV (reference sequence). V shed 1 base and J shed 5 bases, with 17 bases lying between them. CDR3 protein: CASSLGSSGHIYGYTF. The CDR3 DNA is TGTGCCAGCAGCTTAGGATCGTCAGGGCACATTTATGGCTACACCTTC.

The rearrangement uses TRBV28 and TRBJ1-2; no firm D call. V was cut by 5 bases and J by 5 bases, with 15 bases left in between. Germline CDR1 and CDR2: MDHEN and SYDVKM. The CDR3 runs to 14 residues. The CDR3 region has the DNA TGTGCCAGCAGTCTGAGAGGCCATCAGTATGGCTACACCTTC. Protein product: CASSLRGHQYGYTF.

This clonotype showed up many times. The rearrangement joins TRBV28 to TRBJ2-7, with 7 bases identical to TRBD1. Trimming at V came to 8 bases and at J to 0 bases, leaving 4 bases not matched to a gene. This CDR3 contains 13 residues. CDR1 and CDR2 (germline): MDHEN, SYDVKM. CDR3 DNA sequence: TGTGCCAGCGACAGGGCTAGCTCCTACGAGCAGTACTTC. The encoded protein is CASDRASSYEQYF.

This clonotype came up a few times. The chain employs TRBV12-3 or TRBV12-4 and TRBJ1-2; the D is unclear. Between the trimmed V and J ends, which lost 0 bases and 4 bases, there was a span of 18 bases. The CDR3 contains 17 residues. CDR3: CASSLARMGGSFYGYTF. In DNA, the CDR3 is TGTGCCAGCAGTTTAGCAAGAATGGGAGGCAGCTTCTATGGCTACACCTTC.

In this sample, this clonotype turned up many times. The rearrangement links TRBV11-2 to TRBJ2-4, with D uncertain. CDR1 is SGHAT, CDR2 FQNNGV, per germline. The CDR3 loop spans 19 amino acids. The germline V and J ends were trimmed by 0 bases and 0 bases, with 18 bases remaining between them. CDR3 sequence reads: CASSLDFRASDLAKNIQYF. The CDR3 DNA reads TGTGCCAGCAGCTTAGATTTCCGGGCCTCAGATTTAGCCAAAAACATTCAGTACTTC.

V usage is TRBV6-2 or TRBV6-3 and J usage is TRBJ1-2; 8 nucleotides line up with TRBD1. The V gene end was trimmed by 8 bases and the J gene end by 4 bases; junction bases not matched to a gene: 9. The CDR3 contains 14 residues. Per the germline V gene, CDR1 is MNHEY and CDR2 is SVGEGT. This CDR3 reads CASHRRQGSYGYTF. CDR3 sequence (DNA): TGTGCCAGCCACCGAAGACAGGGGTCCTATGGCTACACCTTC.

This clonotype was picked up many times. The rearrangement links TRBV7-9 to TRBJ1-1; a possible D gene is TRBD1 (5 bases). This CDR3 has 14 amino acids. The V end was cut by 8 bases, the J end by 0 bases, with 13 bases between. Looked up from germline, CDR1 is SEHNR and CDR2 is FQNEAQ (reference sequence). This CDR3 is CASVVETVNTEAFF. The DNA of the CDR3 is TGTGCCAGCGTAGTTGAGACAGTGAACACTGAAGCTTTCTTT. Looking up the rest from reference TRBV7-9 and TRBJ1-1 gives the full variable domain: DTGVSQNPRHKITKRGQNVTFRCDPISEHNRLYWYRQTLGQGPEFLTYFQNEAQLEKSRLLSDRFSAERPKGSFSTLEIQRTEQGDSAMYLCASVVETVNTEAFFGQGTRLTVV.